Shown below are 8 T cell receptor beta chains from a single sample sequenced in a study of human T cells and chemical hapten exposure. MiXCR, run by TCRdb on the RACE reads, gives a single entry per CDR3 protein. The data contain more than 60,000 distinct CDR3 sequences, 10% of them singletons. Described time point: patch test 2, 6 weeks after DPC sensitization. Stated treatment: therapeutic diphenylcyclopropenone sensitization with weekly scalp DPC. This specimen was whole blood, taken in connection with sensitization to the hapten diphenylcyclopropenone (DPC). All receptors come from a woman in her fifties or sixties with alopecia areata. Some clones in this sample may be carry-over from other donors' samples.

As to this clonotype: A much larger clone lies one base from this, so it may be a read error. The chain has TRBV10-3 and TRBJ2-7; 7 positions match TRBD2. This CDR3 region has 14 residues. Germline values: CDR1 ENHRY, CDR2 SYGVKD. Here the CDR3 reads CAIRGLADSYDQYF. Written as DNA, the CDR3 is TGTGCCATCAGAGGTCTAGCGGACTCCTACGATCAGTACTTC.

The rearrangement joins TRBV2 to TRBJ2-5; 7 nucleotides line up with TRBD1. The CDR3 consists of 15 residues. The germline gives CDR1 SNHLY, CDR2 FYNNEI. The trim removed 6 bases at V and 0 bases at J, leaving 7 bases unmatched. The CDR3 coding sequence is TGTGCCAGCAGCACTCTTGGGACAGACCAAGAGACCCAGTACTTC. This sequence encodes CASSTLGTDQETQYF.

V is TRBV18 and J is TRBJ2-3, with TRBD2 matching 12 bases. V gave up 4 bases and J gave up 3 bases; unmatched junction bases: 17. The CDR3 is 20 amino acids. Germline CDR1 reads KGHSH; CDR2 reads LQKENI. Here the CDR3 reads CASSRRLAGVAKARTDTQYF. CDR3 bases: TGTGCCAGCTCACGAAGACTAGCGGGAGTCGCCAAGGCTCGGACAGATACGCAGTATTTT. The full variable domain, with the rest looked up from reference TRBV18 and TRBJ2-3, is NAGVMQNPRHLVRRRGQEARLRCSPMKGHSHVYWYRQLPEEGLKFMVYLQKENIIDESGMPKERFSAEFPKEGPSILRIQQVVRGDSAAYFCASSRRLAGVAKARTDTQYFGPGTRLTVL.

The chain combines TRBV7-9 with TRBJ2-7; tentatively, D is TRBD1 (6 bases). The CDR3 covers 15 residues. The V and J ends lost 4 bases and 0 bases respectively, with 13 bases between them. Germline V gives CDR1 SEHNR, CDR2 FQNEAQ (reference sequence). CDR3 sequence (DNA): TGTGCCAGCAGCTCCGGGACACTGGACTCCTACGAGCAGTACTTC. As protein: CASSSGTLDSYEQYF.

The chain employs TRBV4-2 and TRBJ2-1, with D perhaps TRBD2 (7 bases). The CDR3 is 18 residues long. V was trimmed by 2 bases and J by 1 base, leaving 18 bases between them. Germline CDR1 and CDR2: LGHNA and YNFKEQ. This CDR3 is CASSQWGRGGSSYNEQFF. The CDR3 DNA reads TGTGCCAGCAGCCAATGGGGGCGGGGCGGGAGTTCCTACAATGAGCAGTTCTTC.

The gene calls are TRBV3-1 and TRBJ2-1; D is uncertain. The CDR3 loop spans 14 amino acids. Between the trimmed V and J ends, which lost 1 base and 4 bases, there was a span of 8 bases. Germline loops: CDR1 LGHDT, CDR2 YNNKEL (reference sequence). CDR3 nucleotide sequence: TGTGCCAGCAGCCAAGGCCCCGGATACAATGAGCAGTTCTTC. Translation gives CASSQGPGYNEQFF.

This clonotype was counted at least ten times. V is TRBV20-1 and J is TRBJ2-2, with a tentative D call TRBD1 (6 bases). The CDR3 contains 12 residues. CDR1 DFQATT and CDR2 SNEGSKA come from the germline V gene (reference sequence). Trimming took off 4 bases at V and 3 bases at J, with 6 bases between the two ends. CDR3 sequence reads: CSATGDTGELFF. In DNA form, the CDR3 reads TGCAGTGCTACAGGGGACACCGGGGAGCTGTTTTTT.

This clonotype occurred many times. The chain is built from TRBV7-6 and TRBJ2-1; no clear D gene. V lost 1 base to trimming and J lost 9 bases, with 4 bases between them. Germline loops: CDR1 SGHVS, CDR2 FNYEAQ. CDR3 length: 11 residues. This CDR3 is CASSLGSEQFF. The CDR3 DNA is TGTGCCAGCAGCTTAGGGAGTGAGCAGTTCTTC. The complete variable domain, with remaining parts taken from reference TRBV7-6 and TRBJ2-1, reads GAGVSQSPRYKVTKRGQDVALRCDPISGHVSLYWYRQALGQGPEFLTYFNYEAQQDKSGLPNDRFSAERPEGSISTLTIQRTEQRDSAMYRCASSLGSEQFFGPGTRLTVL.